This T cell receptor beta chain was observed in a study of T cells after yellow fever vaccination. Of note for this clonotype: Antigen: not known.

5'RACE template switching added a universal primer site and UMIs to TCR cDNA. From the 5' RACE reads, TCRdb called clonotypes with MiXCR, one entry per CDR3 protein. The repertoire holds nearly 350,000 distinct CDR3 sequences, with roughly 7.5% as singletons. Study results and limitations: Abundant bulk-derived clonotypes could contaminate FACS-sorted repertoires. At 95% to 98% for CD4 and about 87% for CD8, most primary-vaccination clones showed up again after the booster. A small proportion of clonotypes was detected in both the CD4 and CD8 compartments.

Losses at the gene ends were 5 bases for V and 7 bases for J; bases not matched to a gene: 7. The germline CDR1 and CDR2 sequences are SGHTA and FQGNSA. The CDR3 spans 15 residues. This clonotype originated in a man aged 18 to 30 who received the YFV17D yellow fever vaccine. This chain links TRBV7-2 with TRBJ2-1, with 11 bases fitting TRBD2. This material consisted of PBMCs, taken roughly 47 days after the first yellow fever vaccination. In DNA form, the CDR3 reads TGTGCCAGCAGCGCGACTAGCGGGGTGAGGAATGAGCAGTTCTTC. This codes for CASSATSGVRNEQFF.